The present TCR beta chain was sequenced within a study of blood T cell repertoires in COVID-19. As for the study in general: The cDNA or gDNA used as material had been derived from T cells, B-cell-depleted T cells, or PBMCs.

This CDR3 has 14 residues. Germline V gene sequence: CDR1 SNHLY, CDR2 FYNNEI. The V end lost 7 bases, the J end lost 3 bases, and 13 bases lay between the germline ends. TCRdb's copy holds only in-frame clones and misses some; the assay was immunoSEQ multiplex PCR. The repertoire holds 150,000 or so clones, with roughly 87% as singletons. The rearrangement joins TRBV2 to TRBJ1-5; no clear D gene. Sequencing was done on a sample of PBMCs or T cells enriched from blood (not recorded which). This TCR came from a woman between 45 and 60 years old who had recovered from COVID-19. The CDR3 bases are TGTGCCAGCAATGACAACAGAGACAATCAGCCCCAGCATTTT. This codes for CASNDNRDNQPQHF.